Sequencing of this TCR beta chain was carried out in a study of early T cells in non-severe SARS-CoV-2 infection. Study as a whole: With bulk RNA from unsorted whole blood as input, sequencing yielded unpaired chains.

This clonotype has more than one count but fewer than ten. V was pared by 6 bases and J by 4 bases, with 8 bases of the junction left unmatched. Germline CDR1 SQVTM, CDR2 ANQGSEA. CDR3 length equals 15 residues. Individual cDNA molecules received unique molecular identifiers. Each CDR3 protein is one row after TCRdb ran MiXCR on the 5' RACE reads. There are about 56,000 distinct CDR3 sequences in the sample; roughly a tenth occur only once, and approximately 6.5% lies in the top ten. The sequenced material came from whole blood. The V call is TRBV29-1, the J call TRBJ2-3; 12 bases match TRBD2. The sequence derives from an adult who was a healthcare worker with PCR-confirmed SARS-CoV-2 infection or an uninfected control (not recorded which). In DNA, the CDR3 is TGCAGCGTCGCGGGACTAGCGGGTGGGTCAGATACGCAGTATTTT. Translating it yields CSVAGLAGGSDTQYF.